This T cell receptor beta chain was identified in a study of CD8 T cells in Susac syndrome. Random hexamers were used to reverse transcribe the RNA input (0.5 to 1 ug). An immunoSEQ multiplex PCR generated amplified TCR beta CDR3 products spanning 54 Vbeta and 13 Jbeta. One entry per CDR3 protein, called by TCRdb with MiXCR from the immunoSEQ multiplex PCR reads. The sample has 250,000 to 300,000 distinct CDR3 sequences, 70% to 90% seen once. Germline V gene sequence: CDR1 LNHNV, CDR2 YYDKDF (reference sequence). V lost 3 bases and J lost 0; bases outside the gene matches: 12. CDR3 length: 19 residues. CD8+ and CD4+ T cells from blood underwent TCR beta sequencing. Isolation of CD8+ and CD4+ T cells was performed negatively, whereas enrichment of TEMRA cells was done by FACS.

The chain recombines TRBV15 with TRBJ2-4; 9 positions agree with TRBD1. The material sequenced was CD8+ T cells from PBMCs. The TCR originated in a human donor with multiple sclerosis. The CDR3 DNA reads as TGTGCCACCAGCAGGGGAGGTGGTTGGGACAGGGAAGCCAAAAACATTCAGTACTTC. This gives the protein CATSRGGGWDREAKNIQYF.